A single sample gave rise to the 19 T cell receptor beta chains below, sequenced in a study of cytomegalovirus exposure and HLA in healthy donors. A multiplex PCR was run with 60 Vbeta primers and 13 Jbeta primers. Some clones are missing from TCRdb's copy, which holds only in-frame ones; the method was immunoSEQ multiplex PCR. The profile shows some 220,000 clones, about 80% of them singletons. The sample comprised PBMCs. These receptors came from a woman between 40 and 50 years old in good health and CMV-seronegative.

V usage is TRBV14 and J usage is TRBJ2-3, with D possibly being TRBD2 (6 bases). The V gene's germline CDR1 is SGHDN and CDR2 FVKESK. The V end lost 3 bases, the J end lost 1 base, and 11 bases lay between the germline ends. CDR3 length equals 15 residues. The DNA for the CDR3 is TGTGCCAGCAGCCATTTGACGGGGGGCACAGATACGCAGTATTTT. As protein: CASSHLTGGTDTQYF.

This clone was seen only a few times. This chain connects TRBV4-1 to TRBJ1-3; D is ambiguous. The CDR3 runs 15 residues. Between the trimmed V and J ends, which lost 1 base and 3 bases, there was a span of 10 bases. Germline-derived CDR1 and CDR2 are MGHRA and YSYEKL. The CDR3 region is CASSQVGDGGNTIYF. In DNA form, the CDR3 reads TGCGCCAGCAGCCAAGTCGGAGACGGTGGAAACACCATATATTTT.

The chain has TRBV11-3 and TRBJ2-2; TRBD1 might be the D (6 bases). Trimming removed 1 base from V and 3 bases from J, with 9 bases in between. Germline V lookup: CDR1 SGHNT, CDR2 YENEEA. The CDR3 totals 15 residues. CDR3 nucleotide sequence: TGTGCCAGCAGCTTAGGGGGGCGCGACACCGGGGAGCTGTTTTTT. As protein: CASSLGGRDTGELFF.

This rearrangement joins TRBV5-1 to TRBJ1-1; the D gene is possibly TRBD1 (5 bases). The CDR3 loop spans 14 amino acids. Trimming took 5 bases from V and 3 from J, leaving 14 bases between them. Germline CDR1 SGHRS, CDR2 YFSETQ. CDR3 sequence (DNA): TGCGCCAGCAGGACCCGGGGGGGAGACACTGAAGCTTTCTTT. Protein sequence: CASRTRGGDTEAFF. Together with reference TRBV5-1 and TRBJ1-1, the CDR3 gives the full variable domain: KAGVTQTPRYLIKTRGQQVTLSCSPISGHRSVSWYQQTPGQGLQFLFEYFSETQRNKGNFPGRFSGRQFSNSRSEMNVSTLELGDSALYLCASRTRGGDTEAFFGQGTRLTVV.

The CDR3 nucleotides are TGTGCCAGCAACGGACGGGGTCTCCTCCGGCGCCGCGCCCTTAGCTATGGCTACACCTTC. This codes for CASNGRGLLRRRALSYGYTF. The V and J genes are TRBV27 and TRBJ1-2; no clear D. This CDR3 region has 20 residues. V was shortened by 7 bases and J by 4 bases, with 34 bases between the two germline ends. The germline CDR1 and CDR2 sequences are MNHEY and SMNVEV (reference sequence).

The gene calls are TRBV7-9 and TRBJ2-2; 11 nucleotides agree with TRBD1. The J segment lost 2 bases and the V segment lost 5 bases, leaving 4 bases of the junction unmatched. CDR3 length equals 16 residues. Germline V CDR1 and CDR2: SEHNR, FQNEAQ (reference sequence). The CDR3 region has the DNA TGTGCCAGCAGCCCGAGGACAGGGGGCAACACCGGGGAGCTGTTTTTT. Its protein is CASSPRTGGNTGELFF. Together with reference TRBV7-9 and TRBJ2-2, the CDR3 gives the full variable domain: DTGVSQNPRHKITKRGQNVTFRCDPISEHNRLYWYRQTLGQGPEFLTYFQNEAQLEKSRLLSDRFSAERPKGSFSTLEIQRTEQGDSAMYLCASSPRTGGNTGELFFGEGSRLTVL.

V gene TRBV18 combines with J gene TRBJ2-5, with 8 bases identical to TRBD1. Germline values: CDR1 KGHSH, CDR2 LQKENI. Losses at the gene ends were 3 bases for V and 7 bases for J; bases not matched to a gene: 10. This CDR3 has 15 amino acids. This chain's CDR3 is CASSPDFGQGGTQYF. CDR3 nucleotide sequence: TGTGCCAGCTCACCTGATTTTGGACAGGGAGGGACCCAGTACTTC.

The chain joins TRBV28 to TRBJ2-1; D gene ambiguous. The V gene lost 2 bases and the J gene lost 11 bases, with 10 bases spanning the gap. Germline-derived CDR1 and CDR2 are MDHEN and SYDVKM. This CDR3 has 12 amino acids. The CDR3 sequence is CASSLNIKKQFF. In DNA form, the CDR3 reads TGTGCCAGCAGTTTAAACATCAAAAAGCAGTTCTTC.

CDR3 in DNA: TGTGCCAGCAGCTTCGGCAGGGGCATGAACACTGAAGCTTTCTTT. As protein: CASSFGRGMNTEAFF. The rearrangement joins TRBV7-2 to TRBJ1-1, with D perhaps TRBD1 (6 bases). The CDR3 is 15 amino acids. Trimming left V 3 bases short and J 0 bases short, with 11 bases between. The germline V gene has CDR1 SGHTA and CDR2 FQGNSA.

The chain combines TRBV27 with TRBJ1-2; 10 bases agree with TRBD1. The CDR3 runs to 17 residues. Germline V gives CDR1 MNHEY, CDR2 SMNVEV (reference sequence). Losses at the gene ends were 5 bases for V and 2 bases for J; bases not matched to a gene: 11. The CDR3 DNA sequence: TGTGCCAGCAGTCCCCCCCCGGACAGGGGGTCCAACTATGGCTACACCTTC. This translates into CASSPPPDRGSNYGYTF.

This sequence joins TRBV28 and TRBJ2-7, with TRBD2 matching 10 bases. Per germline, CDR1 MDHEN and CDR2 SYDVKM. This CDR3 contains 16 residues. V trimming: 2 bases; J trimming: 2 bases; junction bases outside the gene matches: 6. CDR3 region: CASSLRTSGATYEQYF. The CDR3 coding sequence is TGTGCCAGCAGTTTAAGAACTAGCGGGGCCACCTACGAGCAGTACTTC.

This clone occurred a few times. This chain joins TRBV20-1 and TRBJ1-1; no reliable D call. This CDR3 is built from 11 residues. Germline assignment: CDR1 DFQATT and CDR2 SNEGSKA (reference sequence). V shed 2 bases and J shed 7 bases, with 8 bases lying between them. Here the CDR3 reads CSARPYHEAFF. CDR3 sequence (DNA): TGCAGTGCTAGACCCTACCATGAAGCTTTCTTT.

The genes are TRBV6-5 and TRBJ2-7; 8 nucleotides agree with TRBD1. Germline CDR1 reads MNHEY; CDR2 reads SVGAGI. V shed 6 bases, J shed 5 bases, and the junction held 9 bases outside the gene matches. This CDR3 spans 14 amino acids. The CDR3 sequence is CASSGQGDSNEQYF. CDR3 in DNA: TGTGCCAGCAGCGGACAGGGTGATTCTAACGAGCAGTACTTC.

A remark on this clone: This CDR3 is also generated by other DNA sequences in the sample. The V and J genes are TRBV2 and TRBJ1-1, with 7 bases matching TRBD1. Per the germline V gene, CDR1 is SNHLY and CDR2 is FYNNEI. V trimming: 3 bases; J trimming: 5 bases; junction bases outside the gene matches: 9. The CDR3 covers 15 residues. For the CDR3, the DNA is TGTGCCAGCAGTGATATGTTCCAGGGGGGAACTGAAGCTTTCTTT. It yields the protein CASSDMFQGGTEAFF. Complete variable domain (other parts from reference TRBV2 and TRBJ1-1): EPEVTQTPSHQVTQMGQEVILRCVPISNHLYFYWYRQILGQKVEFLVSFYNNEISEKSEIFDDQFSVERPDGSNFTLKIRSTKLEDSAMYFCASSDMFQGGTEAFFGQGTRLTVV.

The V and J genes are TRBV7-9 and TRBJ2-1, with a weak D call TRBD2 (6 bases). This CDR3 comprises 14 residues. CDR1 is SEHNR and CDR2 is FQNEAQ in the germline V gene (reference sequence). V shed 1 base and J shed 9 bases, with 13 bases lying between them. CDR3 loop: CASSLEHGGSEQFF. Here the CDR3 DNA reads TGTGCCAGCAGCTTAGAGCACGGGGGAAGTGAGCAGTTCTTC.

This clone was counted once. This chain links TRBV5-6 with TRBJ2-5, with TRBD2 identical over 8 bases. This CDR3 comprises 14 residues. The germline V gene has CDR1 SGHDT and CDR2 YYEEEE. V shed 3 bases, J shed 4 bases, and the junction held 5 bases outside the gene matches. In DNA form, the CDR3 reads TGTGCCAGCAGCTCACCACTAGCGGTAGAGACCCAGTACTTC. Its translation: CASSSPLAVETQYF.

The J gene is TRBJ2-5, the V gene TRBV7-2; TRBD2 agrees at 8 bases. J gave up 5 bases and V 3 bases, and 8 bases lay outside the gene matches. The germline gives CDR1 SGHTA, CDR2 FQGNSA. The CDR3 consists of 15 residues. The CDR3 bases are TGTGCCAGCAGCTTTGTGGGGGGCGGGGGGGAGACCCAGTACTTC. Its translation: CASSFVGGGGETQYF.

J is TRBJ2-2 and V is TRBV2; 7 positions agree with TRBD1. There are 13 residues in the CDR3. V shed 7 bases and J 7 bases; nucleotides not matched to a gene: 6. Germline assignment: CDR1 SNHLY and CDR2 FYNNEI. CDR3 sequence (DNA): TGTGCCAGCAAGGGACAGTTGGGCGGGGAGCTGTTTTTT. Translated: CASKGQLGGELFF.

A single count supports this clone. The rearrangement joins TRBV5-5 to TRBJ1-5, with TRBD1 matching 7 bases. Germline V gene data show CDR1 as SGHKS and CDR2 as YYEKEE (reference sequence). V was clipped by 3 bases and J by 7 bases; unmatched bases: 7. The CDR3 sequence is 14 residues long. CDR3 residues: CASSWRDSNQPQHF. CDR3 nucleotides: TGTGCCAGCAGCTGGAGGGACAGTAACCAGCCCCAGCATTTT.